These 28 T cell receptor beta chains were all obtained from the same sample, sequenced in a study of human T cells and chemical hapten exposure (dated by TCRdb to the early 2020s). Libraries came from RACE. For sequencing, a NextSeq 500 was employed. TCRdb trimmed public reads at Q25 via fastp, called clones via MiXCR and kept in-frame beta chains. Rows are combined by CDR3 protein, so each entry shows the most common genes and DNA. The sample profile shows roughly 260,000 distinct CDR3 sequences; approximately 8.6% of them were found once. The ten top clones hold 2% to 2.5% of the sample. Per the publication, the time point label means: pre-sensitization, week 0. The treatment or condition label corresponds to: therapeutic diphenylcyclopropenone sensitization with weekly scalp DPC. The material was whole blood, obtained in connection with sensitization to the hapten diphenylcyclopropenone (DPC). The origin of the receptors is a woman between 40 and 50 years old with alopecia areata. Some clones in this sample may be carry-over from other donors' samples.

CDR3 in amino acids: CSAIMNTEAFF. The CDR3 bases are TGCAGCGCCATAATGAACACTGAAGCTTTCTTT. The J gene is TRBJ1-1, the V gene TRBV29-1; unclear D gene. The CDR3 covers 11 residues. V lost 7 bases to trimming and J lost 0 bases, with 6 bases between them. CDR1 and CDR2 (germline): SQVTM, ANQGSEA. Full variable domain (missing parts from reference TRBV29-1 and TRBJ1-1): SAVISQKPSRDICQRGTSLTIQCQVDSQVTMMFWYRQQPGQSLTLIATANQGSEATYESGFVIDKFPISRPNLTFSTLTVSNMSPEDSSIYLCSAIMNTEAFFGQGTRLTVV.

J is TRBJ1-4 and V is TRBV12-3 or TRBV12-4; D possibly corresponds to TRBD1 (6 bases). Between the trimmed V and J ends, which lost 5 bases and 0 bases, there was a span of 10 bases. This CDR3 has 15 residues. CDR3 region: CASSDTGPTNEKLFF. The CDR3 region has the DNA TGTGCCAGCAGTGACACAGGGCCAACTAATGAAAAACTGTTTTTT.

The chain combines TRBV18 with TRBJ1-5, with D perhaps matching TRBD1 (5 bases). The CDR3 length is 16 residues. V dropped 0 bases and J dropped 7 bases, with 16 bases sitting between them. Looked up from germline, CDR1 is KGHSH and CDR2 is LQKENI. CDR3 sequence: CASSPPERGRGQPQHF. As DNA, the CDR3 is TGTGCCAGCTCACCACCCGAGCGGGGGAGAGGACAGCCCCAGCATTTT.

A few counts support this clonotype. The chain uses TRBV28 and TRBJ2-1; the D gene is possibly TRBD2 (6 bases). The CDR3 length is 18 residues. Germline CDR1 MDHEN, CDR2 SYDVKM. Trimming stripped 9 bases from V and 0 bases from J, with 24 bases between. The CDR3 spells CASLLRPIAASSYNEQFF. The CDR3, as DNA: TGTGCCAGTCTCCTCCGGCCCATAGCGGCTAGCTCCTACAATGAGCAGTTCTTC.

This clonotype was seen ten or more times. The CDR3 DNA sequence: TGTGCCATCAAGGGACAGGGCGCCTATGGCTACACCTTC. Translating it yields CAIKGQGAYGYTF. V is TRBV10-3 and J is TRBJ1-2; 9 bases agree with TRBD1. Germline V gene sequence: CDR1 ENHRY, CDR2 SYGVKD. This CDR3 comprises 13 residues. Trimming at V came to 7 bases and at J to 4 bases, leaving 4 bases not matched to a gene.

As regards this clonotype: This may arise from a read error, as a much more abundant clone is one base away. The CDR3 carries no conserved terminal phenylalanine or tryptophan, so it likely arises from a read error. The chain employs TRBV10-3 and TRBJ2-1; 10 positions match TRBD1. The trim removed 6 bases at V and 4 bases at J, leaving 3 bases unmatched. The CDR3 has 14 amino acids. CDR1 is ENHRY and CDR2 is SYGVKD in the germline V gene. CDR3 DNA sequence: TGTGCCATCAGCCGGGGACAGGGGTACAATGAGCAGTTCTCC. Translation: CAISRGQGYNEQFS.

The chain has TRBV7-9 and TRBJ2-2, with D unclear. The V end lost 1 base, the J end lost 8 bases, and 11 bases lay between the germline ends. The CDR3 loop spans 14 amino acids. Germline loops: CDR1 SEHNR, CDR2 FQNEAQ (reference sequence). CDR3 protein: CASSLDSLNGELFF. The CDR3 region has the DNA TGTGCCAGCAGCTTAGATTCACTTAATGGGGAGCTGTTTTTT. Full variable domain (rest looked up from reference TRBV7-9 and TRBJ2-2): DTGVSQNPRHKITKRGQNVTFRCDPISEHNRLYWYRQTLGQGPEFLTYFQNEAQLEKSRLLSDRFSAERPKGSFSTLEIQRTEQGDSAMYLCASSLDSLNGELFFGEGSRLTVL.

This clonotype was detected a few times. CDR3 in amino acids: CASSLAGTSGSTDEQFF. CDR3 sequence (DNA): TGCGCCAGCAGCTTGGCCGGGACTAGCGGGAGTACTGATGAGCAGTTCTTC. The rearrangement joins TRBV5-1 to TRBJ2-1; the match to TRBD2 covers 14 bases. V shed 0 bases and J 8 bases; nucleotides not matched to a gene: 7. Germline CDR1 and CDR2: SGHRS and YFSETQ. This CDR3 comprises 17 residues. The variable domain in full, with the rest retrieved from reference TRBV5-1 and TRBJ2-1, is KAGVTQTPRYLIKTRGQQVTLSCSPISGHRSVSWYQQTPGQGLQFLFEYFSETQRNKGNFPGRFSGRQFSNSRSEMNVSTLELGDSALYLCASSLAGTSGSTDEQFFGPGTRLTVL.

In regard to this clonotype: Since the CDR3 does not end with the conserved phenylalanine or tryptophan, this likely comes from a read error. The V call is TRBV28, the J call TRBJ2-7; D might be TRBD1 (5 bases). Germline assignment: CDR1 MDHEN and CDR2 SYDVKM. The V end lost 2 bases, the J end lost 6 bases, and 14 bases lay between the germline ends. This CDR3 has 14 residues. CDR3 protein: CASSLPRQPSEQYL. The CDR3 nucleotides are TGTGCCAGCAGTTTACCCAGACAGCCCTCCGAGCAGTACTTG.

The chain has TRBV11-3 and TRBJ2-7; unclear D gene. This CDR3 region has 18 residues. Per germline, CDR1 SGHNT and CDR2 YENEEA. V lost 0 bases and J lost 0, with 18 bases in between. The CDR3 sequence: CASSLERKKGSSSYEQYF. The CDR3 DNA sequence: TGTGCCAGCAGCTTAGAAAGAAAAAAGGGAAGCAGCTCCTACGAGCAGTACTTC.

This clonotype was observed a few times. The rearrangement joins TRBV2 to TRBJ1-6; 9 bases agree with TRBD1. This CDR3 spans 17 amino acids. Trimming took 5 bases from V and 3 from J; bases not matched to a gene: 8. Germline V gene sequence: CDR1 SNHLY, CDR2 FYNNEI. Here the CDR3 DNA reads TGTGCCAGCAGTCGGGACAGGGCCCACCTCTATAATTCACCCCTCCACTTT. Its protein product is CASSRDRAHLYNSPLHF.

This clonotype was recorded a few times. The chain recombines TRBV12-3 or TRBV12-4 with TRBJ1-6; 8 nucleotides match TRBD1. V was clipped by 3 bases and J by 7 bases; unmatched bases: 5. The CDR3 covers 15 residues. This chain's CDR3 is CASSFRGHGNSPLHF. CDR3 nucleotides: TGTGCCAGCAGTTTCAGGGGGCATGGGAATTCACCCCTCCACTTT.

The table lists this clonotype with a few counts. The gene calls are TRBV27 and TRBJ2-5; D may be TRBD1 (7 bases). With 5 bases removed from V and 10 bases from J, the gap between germline ends came to 23 bases. The CDR3 contains 15 residues. Germline assignment: CDR1 MNHEY and CDR2 SMNVEV (reference sequence). Here the CDR3 DNA reads TGTGCCAGCAGTCTAGCCATGGGGACAGCGGGCGACCAGTACTTC. Protein: CASSLAMGTAGDQYF.

V is TRBV20-1 and J is TRBJ2-7, with 11 bases fitting TRBD1. The germline V gene has CDR1 DFQATT and CDR2 SNEGSKA (reference sequence). V trimming: 0 bases; J trimming: 4 bases; junction bases outside the gene matches: 8. The CDR3 is 16 residues long. CDR3 loop: CSARDSGTGGRYEQYF. The DNA of the CDR3 is TGCAGTGCTAGAGACTCCGGGACAGGGGGAAGGTACGAGCAGTACTTC.

This clonotype was counted only a few times. The chain uses TRBV20-1 and TRBJ1-4; unclear D gene. V lost 1 base and J 4 bases, leaving 10 bases between the germline ends. This CDR3 comprises 14 residues. Per the germline V gene, CDR1 is DFQATT and CDR2 is SNEGSKA (reference sequence). CDR3 residues: CSARVVRDNEKLFF. The CDR3, as DNA: TGCAGTGCTAGAGTCGTCCGGGATAATGAAAAACTGTTTTTT.

The rearrangement uses TRBV28 and TRBJ2-4, with 13 bases that match TRBD2. Trimming at V came to 4 bases and at J to 0 bases, leaving 6 bases not matched to a gene. Germline V gene lookup returns CDR1 MDHEN and CDR2 SYDVKM. The CDR3 has 18 residues. The CDR3 reads CASSSPGTSGIAKNIQYF. DNA for the CDR3: TGTGCCAGCAGTTCCCCTGGGACTAGCGGGATAGCCAAAAACATTCAGTACTTC.

The chain combines TRBV28 with TRBJ2-7; TRBD2 aligns across 7 bases. The CDR3 is 14 amino acids. Trimming took 5 bases from V and 6 from J; bases not matched to a gene: 10. The germline gives CDR1 MDHEN, CDR2 SYDVKM. The CDR3 is CASSRRGAGSEQYF. The CDR3 region has the DNA TGTGCCAGCAGTCGGAGGGGAGCGGGAAGCGAGCAGTACTTC.

This clonotype was detected a few times. V and J are TRBV3-1 and TRBJ2-1; a weak D match, TRBD2 (5 bases). V was clipped by 1 base and J by 3 bases, with 10 bases between them. Per the germline V gene, CDR1 is LGHDT and CDR2 is YNNKEL (reference sequence). The CDR3 has 15 amino acids. CDR3 sequence: CASSQGVGDYNEQFF. CDR3 DNA: TGTGCCAGCAGCCAAGGAGTCGGGGACTACAATGAGCAGTTCTTC.

This clonotype was seen repeatedly, ten times or more. The V gene is TRBV6-1, the J gene TRBJ2-7; D ambiguous. V lost 2 bases and J lost 6, with 11 bases in between. This CDR3 contains 13 residues. Germline V CDR1 and CDR2: MNHNS, SASEGT. CDR3 DNA sequence: TGTGCCAGCAGTGAAACGGGTGTAGGCGAGCAGTACTTC. Encoded protein: CASSETGVGEQYF.

This clonotype appeared a few times. The chain employs TRBV4-1 and TRBJ2-7; D call uncertain. Germline CDR1 and CDR2: MGHRA and YSYEKL. Trimming stripped 1 base from V and 2 bases from J, with 9 bases between. The CDR3 spans 14 residues. CDR3 protein: CASSQAPGPYEQYF. In nucleotides, the CDR3 is TGCGCCAGCAGCCAAGCACCAGGACCCTACGAGCAGTACTTC.

This clonotype was seen many times. V gene TRBV27 combines with J gene TRBJ2-2; D could derive from TRBD1 or TRBD2 (5 bases each). The CDR3 has 17 residues. V was trimmed by 6 bases and J by 5 bases, leaving 22 bases between them. Germline CDR1 MNHEY, CDR2 SMNVEV (reference sequence). The chain's CDR3 is CASSPTGAAVWTGELFF. CDR3 nucleotide sequence: TGTGCCAGCAGCCCCACTGGGGCAGCGGTGTGGACCGGGGAGCTGTTTTTT.

In its sample, this clonotype was seen a few times. The rearrangement joins TRBV29-1 to TRBJ2-5, with D tentatively TRBD1 or TRBD2 (5 bases each). Looked up from germline, CDR1 is SQVTM and CDR2 is ANQGSEA. The CDR3 has 12 amino acids. Trimming shortened V by 3 bases and J by 6 bases, and 11 bases separated the two germline ends. CDR3 region: CSVEGDTKTQYF. CDR3 DNA sequence: TGCAGCGTTGAGGGGGATACGAAGACCCAGTACTTC.

The rearrangement joins TRBV27 to TRBJ2-3, with 8 bases identical to TRBD2. V lost 2 bases, J lost 5 bases, and 3 bases stayed unmatched. Per the germline V gene, CDR1 is MNHEY and CDR2 is SMNVEV (reference sequence). The CDR3 is made up of 14 amino acids. The CDR3 bases are TGTGCCAGCAGTTTAGCGGGAGGTGGAGATACGCAGTATTTT. Protein sequence: CASSLAGGGDTQYF.

The gene calls are TRBV12-3 or TRBV12-4 and TRBJ2-1; D not resolved. The V end lost 4 bases, the J end lost 6 bases, and 16 bases lay between the germline ends. The CDR3 sequence is 15 residues long. CDR3 in amino acids: CASSSRPGSTNEQFF. The CDR3 bases are TGTGCCAGCAGTTCCCGACCGGGCTCAACCAATGAGCAGTTCTTC.

J is TRBJ2-7 and V is TRBV28; weak D call: TRBD1 (6 bases). The CDR3 totals 12 residues. The ends were cut back, 10 bases at V and 0 bases at J, with 10 bases in the middle. Germline loops: CDR1 MDHEN, CDR2 SYDVKM. The CDR3 DNA follows: TGTGCCACCATCAGGGGCTCCTACGAGCAGTACTTC. Translating gives CATIRGSYEQYF.

This clonotype was seen only a few times. V usage is TRBV5-1 and J usage is TRBJ2-2; the D gene is possibly TRBD1 (5 bases). V lost 1 base and J 4 bases, leaving 8 bases between the germline ends. The CDR3 has 14 residues. Germline V gives CDR1 SGHRS, CDR2 YFSETQ. CDR3 region: CASSLQGSTGELFF. CDR3 in DNA: TGCGCCAGCAGCTTGCAGGGAAGCACCGGGGAGCTGTTTTTT.

This clonotype occurred a few times. J is TRBJ1-1 and V is TRBV3-1; D is unclear. V lost 1 base and J 4 bases, leaving 4 bases between the germline ends. This CDR3 has 12 residues. CDR1 is LGHDT and CDR2 is YNNKEL in the germline V gene (reference sequence). CDR3 sequence (DNA): TGTGCCAGCAGCCAAGTTAGCACTGAAGCTTTCTTT. Residues: CASSQVSTEAFF.

The gene calls are TRBV12-3 or TRBV12-4 and TRBJ1-1; 10 bases fit TRBD1. This CDR3 is built from 16 residues. V gave up 5 bases and J gave up 1 base; unmatched junction bases: 7. The CDR3 DNA reads as TGTGCCAGCAGTACCGGACAGGGGGGCGGGAACACTGAAGCTTTCTTT. This translates into CASSTGQGGGNTEAFF.